This TCR beta chain is from a study of T cell repertoires in Merkel cell carcinoma (dated by TCRdb to between 2019 and 2020). Turning to the overall study: The study excluded patients who had received intralesional immunotherapy or systemic immune checkpoint blockade before the biopsy. MCPyV-specific clonotypes were first defined by tetramer sorting, cloning and paired TCR sequencing of expanded tumor-infiltrating lymphocytes. To be included, a participant needed a diagnosis of MCPyV-positive Merkel cell carcinoma and tumor-infiltrating lymphocytes that had been successfully expanded in vitro. On the study overall, not on this receptor specifically: No normal tissue biopsies were studied.

With regard to this clone: Its antigen has not been determined. The sample holds no much larger clone one base away, and base qualities are not on file.

Cut back by 0 bases and 8 bases, the V and J ends lie 10 bases apart. CDR1 and CDR2 are read off the germline V gene (reference sequence) as LGHDT and YNNKEL. Reading from cysteine to phenylalanine, the CDR3 counts 13 amino acids. Of all the DNA, just the CDR3 is kept, 39 bases in frame from base 1. The immunoSEQ assay was used for TRB CDR3 sequencing and data processing of tumor genomic DNA. TCRdb holds this immuneACCESS table with in-frame rearrangements only. Some clones are missing; in checked studies, unresolved V genes explain under half, and the rest has no known cause. The table for this sample lists 12,000 to 15,000 clones; 76% of them were counted only once. The ten largest account for roughly a sixth of the sample. Biopsy-confirmed MCPyV-positive Merkel cell carcinoma was present in the study subjects, and positive serum antibodies to T-antigen were found in every subject. Six or seven adjacent 10-micron frozen tumor sections were used for genomic DNA extraction without cell sorting or culture. About 5 x 5 x 5 mm of tumor biopsy tissue was frozen in optimal cutting temperature compound. The presence of abundant Merkel cell carcinoma and infiltrating cells in the frozen biopsy was confirmed on hematoxylin and eosin scout sections.

The clonotype originates from an adult with Merkel cell carcinoma. Source material: tumor tissue. The V gene is TRBV3-1 (or the pseudogene TRBV3-2) and the J gene is TRBJ1-2, with the D gene not clear enough to name. The CDR3 reads CASSQDRVFGYTF. The DNA sequence is as follows: TGTGCCAGCAGCCAAGATAGGGTATTCGGCTACACCTTC.